A selection of T cell receptor beta chains follows, all from one sample in a study of CD8+ T cells in alopecia areata. The assay was immunoSEQ multiplex PCR, and TCRdb's table has in-frame clones only and misses some. The table records a few hundred thousand clones, less than 80% of them present only once. The material was CD4+ T cells sorted from blood, obtained at week 0. Source of these receptors: a human donor with alopecia areata. Each CDR3 is given with its conserved first and last residue. D genes are given only for firm matches. Clone size is not always given. Where it is, it says once, few, many or a class for expanded clones.

>-|TRBV30|TRBJ2-1|-
CAWSGPGGNEQFF
TGTGCCTGGAGTGGGCCAGGTGGCAATGAGCAGTTCTTC
>-|TRBV25-1|TRBJ2-5|-
CASSEVGQETQYF
TGTGCCAGCAGTGAAGTGGGCCAAGAGACCCAGTACTTC
>-|TRBV7-9|TRBJ2-7|-
CASSPEVGGPYF
TGTGCCAGCAGCCCCGAAGTGGGGGGTCCGTACTTC
>-|TRBV5-1|TRBJ1-6|once
CASSFETGTTALHF
TGCGCCAGCAGCTTCGAGACTGGTACGACCGCCCTCCACTTT
>-|TRBV4-3|TRBJ1-5|-
CASSQGAGRGPQHF
TGCGCCAGCAGCCAAGGCGCGGGTAGAGGGCCCCAGCATTTT
>TRBD1|TRBV5-1|TRBJ2-4|-
CASSSLTGVGHIQYF
TGCGCCAGCAGCTCACTGACAGGGGTTGGGCACATTCAGTACTTC
>-|TRBV5-1|TRBJ2-5|few
CASSFYESVGTQYF
TGCGCCAGCAGCTTTTACGAGTCTGTGGGGACCCAGTACTTC
>-|TRBV18|TRBJ2-5|few
CASSPGETQYF
TGTGCCAGCTCACCGGGGGAGACCCAGTACTTC
>TRBD1|TRBV5-4|TRBJ2-5|-
CASSRQGQETQYF
TGTGCCAGCAGCCGACAGGGACAAGAGACCCAGTACTTC
>TRBD2|TRBV7-2|TRBJ2-1|once
CASSLELLAGEQFF
TGTGCCAGCAGCTTAGAGTTACTAGCGGGGGAGCAGTTCTTC
>-|TRBV6-6|TRBJ1-5|-
CASSALGQSNQPQHF
TGTGCCAGCAGTGCCCTAGGACAGAGTAATCAGCCCCAGCATTTT
>TRBD1|TRBV25-1|TRBJ2-7|-
CASAQGALPYEQYF
TGTGCCAGCGCACAGGGGGCGCTGCCCTACGAGCAGTACTTC
>TRBD1|TRBV30|TRBJ1-2|-
CAWRQLGQGRGYTF
TGTGCCTGGAGGCAATTAGGACAGGGGAGGGGCTACACCTTC
>-|TRBV29-1|TRBJ2-3|-
CSVTLDTQYF
TGCAGCGTTACCCTAGATACGCAGTATTTT
>-|TRBV27|TRBJ2-3|-
CASSPPGRALQGTQYF
TGTGCCAGCAGTCCCCCGGGACGGGCGCTCCAAGGTACGCAGTATTTT
>-|TRBV25-1|TRBJ2-1|-
CASSYGAGGEQFF
TGTGCCAGCTCCTATGGGGCAGGGGGGGAGCAGTTCTTC
>-|TRBV11-2|TRBJ2-7|-
CASRPAVSYEQYF
TGTGCCAGCAGGCCAGCTGTCTCCTACGAGCAGTACTTC
>TRBD1|TRBV30|TRBJ2-7|-
CAWSGHRGLSKEQYF
TGTGCCTGGAGTGGCCACAGGGGGCTATCGAAAGAGCAGTACTTC
>-|TRBV7-2|TRBJ1-6|-
CASSLDSTSSYNSPLHF
TGTGCCAGCAGCTTAGATTCGACAAGCTCCTATAATTCACCCCTCCACTTT
>-|TRBV9|TRBJ1-6|-
CASSPLRAADSPLHF
TGTGCCAGCAGCCCCCTAAGGGCGGCGGATTCACCCCTCCACTTT
>-|TRBV19|TRBJ2-7|-
CASSSGWQQYF
TGTGCCAGTAGTTCGGGGTGGCAGCAGTACTTC
>-|TRBV5-1|TRBJ2-3|few
CASSVDSYTDTQYF
TGCGCCAGCAGCGTAGACAGTTACACAGATACGCAGTATTTT
>-|TRBV29-1|TRBJ2-3|-
CSVEYYREALGDTQYF
TGCAGCGTTGAATACTACAGGGAGGCTTTGGGGGATACGCAGTATTTT
>TRBD2|TRBV9|TRBJ2-1|once
CASSPETSGVAGFF
TGTGCCAGCAGCCCCGAGACTAGCGGGGTGGCTGGGTTCTTC
>TRBD1|TRBV9|TRBJ2-1|-
CASSVGDRGYNEQFF
TGTGCCAGCAGCGTAGGGGACAGGGGTTACAATGAGCAGTTCTTC
>-|TRBV29-1|TRBJ2-7|few
CSVDSTGPEQYF
TGCAGCGTTGACAGCACAGGGCCCGAGCAGTACTTC
>-|TRBV30|TRBJ2-5|once
CAWRGNGVETQYF
TGTGCCTGGAGGGGGAACGGGGTAGAGACCCAGTACTTC
>-|TRBV5-6|TRBJ1-5|-
CASSLGKLNQPQHF
TGTGCCAGCAGCTTGGGCAAGCTGAATCAGCCCCAGCATTTT
>-|TRBV29-1|TRBJ2-5|few
CSVRGAQGGETQYF
TGCAGCGTCCGTGGCGCACAGGGTGGCGAGACCCAGTACTTC
>TRBD1|TRBV6-5|TRBJ1-5|-
CASSYSGGQGHQPQHF
TGTGCCAGCAGTTACTCTGGGGGACAGGGACATCAGCCCCAGCATTTT
>-|TRBV5-1|TRBJ2-6|few
CASSLYVAVSGANVLTF
TGCGCCAGCAGCTTGTACGTGGCCGTCTCTGGGGCCAACGTCCTGACTTTC
>-|TRBV15|TRBJ1-2|-
CATSSPGNYYGYTF
TGTGCCACCAGCAGCCCAGGGAATTACTATGGCTACACCTTC
>TRBD1|TRBV29-1|TRBJ1-1|-
CSVERGTGLNTEAFF
TGCAGCGTTGAACGGGGGACAGGACTGAACACTGAAGCTTTCTTT
>-|TRBV5-1|TRBJ2-7|-
CASSLEGYEQYF
TGCGCCAGCAGCTTGGAAGGTTACGAGCAGTACTTC
>-|TRBV29-1|TRBJ1-1|-
CSARTGNTEAFF
TGCAGCGCCCGGACGGGGAACACTGAAGCTTTCTTT
>-|TRBV7-9|TRBJ2-7|-
CASSLDRVEIEQYF
TGTGCCAGCAGCTTAGACAGGGTTGAGATCGAGCAGTACTTC
>TRBD2|TRBV6-5|TRBJ2-5|-
CASSSGLAGGETQYF
TGTGCCAGCAGTTCGGGACTAGCGGGGGGCGAGACCCAGTACTTC
>-|TRBV25-1|TRBJ1-6|-
CASSELRSNSPLHF
TGTGCCAGCAGTGAACTCCGGTCGAATTCACCCCTCCACTTT
>TRBD1|TRBV6-1|TRBJ1-2|-
CASRGQGAIYGYTF
TGTGCCAGCAGGGGACAGGGGGCAATCTATGGCTACACCTTC
>-|TRBV30|TRBJ1-5|-
CAWSVGRNQPQHF
TGTGCCTGGAGTGTCGGCCGCAATCAGCCCCAGCATTTT
>TRBD1|TRBV29-1|TRBJ2-7|-
CSVVTGGTYEQYF
TGCAGCGTTGTGACAGGGGGGACCTACGAGCAGTACTTC
>-|TRBV4-2|TRBJ2-3|few
CASSQDVGQNTDTQYF
TGTGCCAGCAGCCAAGATGTTGGACAGAACACAGATACGCAGTATTTT
>-|TRBV6-6|TRBJ1-2|-
CASSEGRGYGYTF
TGTGCCAGCAGTGAGGGTCGTGGCTATGGCTACACCTTC
>-|TRBV25-1|TRBJ1-2|-
CASSRAGNYGYTF
TGTGCCAGCAGTAGAGCAGGGAACTATGGCTACACCTTC
>-|TRBV29-1|TRBJ2-7|few
CSVERGPYEQYF
TGCAGCGTTGAAAGGGGCCCCTACGAGCAGTACTTC
>-|TRBV5-4|TRBJ1-2|few
CASSLKQARNEGYTF
TGTGCCAGCAGCTTGAAACAGGCCCGGAATGAGGGCTACACCTTC
>-|TRBV11-1|TRBJ2-5|-
CASTGTSYQETQYF
TGTGCCAGCACCGGGACTTCGTACCAAGAGACCCAGTACTTC
>-|TRBV4-1|TRBJ2-5|few
CASSQDVNQETQYF
TGCGCCAGCAGCCAAGATGTAAACCAAGAGACCCAGTACTTC
>-|TRBV7-6|TRBJ2-5|-
CASSSLPGQARETQYF
TGTGCCAGCAGCTCCCTGCCGGGGCAGGCGAGGGAGACCCAGTACTTC
>TRBD2|TRBV6-5|TRBJ2-5|few
CASSNPAGGSAQYF
TGTGCCAGCAGCAACCCCGCGGGGGGGTCCGCCCAGTACTTC
>TRBD2|TRBV7-6|TRBJ2-5|-
CASSKPSGGAETQYF
TGTGCCAGCAGCAAGCCTAGCGGGGGGGCAGAGACCCAGTACTTC
>TRBD2|TRBV5-1|TRBJ2-3|few
CASTVRGDTDTQYF
TGCGCCAGCACGGTTCGGGGGGACACAGATACGCAGTATTTT